The TCR beta chain described here comes from a study of blood T cell repertoires in COVID-19. Study-wide background: The origin of the acute and convalescent COVID-19 samples was the United States, Italy and Spain. PBMCs, B-cell-depleted T cells, or T cells were the source of the cDNA or gDNA that made up the material.

This CDR3 contains 15 residues. Germline V gives CDR1 SGHAT, CDR2 FQNNGV. V shed 5 bases, J shed 9 bases, and the junction held 13 bases outside the gene matches. Authors' processing steps: Amplification with reference gene primers provided the estimates of nucleated cell counts. Some clones are missing from TCRdb's copy, which holds only in-frame ones; the method was immunoSEQ multiplex PCR. From that table come the V and J calls and clone size; the DNA was used to work out D and trimming. Of more than 75,000 clones in the sample, 89% are singletons; the top ten hold around 2.1%. This TCR derives from a man aged 45-65 years with acute or convalescent COVID-19. The sample consisted of peripheral blood. The J gene is TRBJ2-1, the V gene TRBV11-2; 7 bases line up with TRBD2. CDR3 amino acids: CASSTPRAGRGEQFF. The CDR3 nucleotides are TGTGCCAGCAGCACACCCCGGGCGGGGAGGGGTGAGCAGTTCTTC. The full variable domain, with the rest looked up from reference TRBV11-2 and TRBJ2-1, is EAGVAQSPRYKIIEKRQSVAFWCNPISGHATLYWYQQILGQGPKLLIQFQNNGVVDDSQLPKDRFSAERLKGVDSTLKIQPAKLEDSAVYLCASSTPRAGRGEQFFGPGTRLTVL.